What follows is one TCR beta chain and its context. The CDR3 is 15 amino acids. Germline CDR1 reads SGHRS; CDR2 reads YFSETQ. V was shortened by 1 base and J by 0 bases, with 10 bases between the two germline ends. This sample is drawn from a study of OX40 agonist ivuxolimab in advanced cancers. Here immunoSEQ multiplex PCR was the method, and the copy in TCRdb shows in-frame clones only, minus some. The repertoire holds 10,000 to 13,000 clones, with roughly three quarters as singletons. The receptor's source is an adult with an advanced solid tumor such as melanoma, head and neck, liver or kidney cancer. The J gene is TRBJ1-1, the V gene TRBV5-1, with D unclear. The sample consisted of CD4+ or CD8+ T cells sorted from blood, taken in a trial of the OX40 agonist ivuxolimab. CDR3 nucleotide sequence: TGCGCCAGCAGCTTGCCCCGGGAGATGAACACTGAAGCTTTCTTT. This sequence encodes CASSLPREMNTEAFF.